This T cell receptor beta chain was obtained from a study of blood T cell repertoires in COVID-19. At the level of the study: Italy, Spain and the United States were the sources of the convalescent and acute COVID-19 samples. T cells, B-cell-depleted T cells, or PBMCs supplied cDNA or gDNA.

This clone was detected only once. Trimming stripped 6 bases from V and 5 bases from J, with 16 bases between. Germline CDR1 reads ENHRY; CDR2 reads SYGVKD. This CDR3 region has 14 residues. The study recruited people aged 18 to 89 years across approximately 24 US areas. Participants had their cohort set by participant-reported clinical history. Sequencing was performed with immunoSEQ multiplex PCR; in TCRdb, only in-frame clones are kept and a portion is missing. The sample records about 250,000 clones, approximately 90% being singletons. The clonotype originates from a man in his forties or fifties who had recovered from COVID-19. V usage is TRBV10-3 and J usage is TRBJ1-2; the D gene is possibly TRBD1 (6 bases). Sequenced: PBMCs or T cells enriched from blood (not recorded which). The CDR3 coding sequence is TGTGCCATCAGCGATGAAAGGACAGCATATGGCTACACCTTC. Protein product: CAISDERTAYGYTF.